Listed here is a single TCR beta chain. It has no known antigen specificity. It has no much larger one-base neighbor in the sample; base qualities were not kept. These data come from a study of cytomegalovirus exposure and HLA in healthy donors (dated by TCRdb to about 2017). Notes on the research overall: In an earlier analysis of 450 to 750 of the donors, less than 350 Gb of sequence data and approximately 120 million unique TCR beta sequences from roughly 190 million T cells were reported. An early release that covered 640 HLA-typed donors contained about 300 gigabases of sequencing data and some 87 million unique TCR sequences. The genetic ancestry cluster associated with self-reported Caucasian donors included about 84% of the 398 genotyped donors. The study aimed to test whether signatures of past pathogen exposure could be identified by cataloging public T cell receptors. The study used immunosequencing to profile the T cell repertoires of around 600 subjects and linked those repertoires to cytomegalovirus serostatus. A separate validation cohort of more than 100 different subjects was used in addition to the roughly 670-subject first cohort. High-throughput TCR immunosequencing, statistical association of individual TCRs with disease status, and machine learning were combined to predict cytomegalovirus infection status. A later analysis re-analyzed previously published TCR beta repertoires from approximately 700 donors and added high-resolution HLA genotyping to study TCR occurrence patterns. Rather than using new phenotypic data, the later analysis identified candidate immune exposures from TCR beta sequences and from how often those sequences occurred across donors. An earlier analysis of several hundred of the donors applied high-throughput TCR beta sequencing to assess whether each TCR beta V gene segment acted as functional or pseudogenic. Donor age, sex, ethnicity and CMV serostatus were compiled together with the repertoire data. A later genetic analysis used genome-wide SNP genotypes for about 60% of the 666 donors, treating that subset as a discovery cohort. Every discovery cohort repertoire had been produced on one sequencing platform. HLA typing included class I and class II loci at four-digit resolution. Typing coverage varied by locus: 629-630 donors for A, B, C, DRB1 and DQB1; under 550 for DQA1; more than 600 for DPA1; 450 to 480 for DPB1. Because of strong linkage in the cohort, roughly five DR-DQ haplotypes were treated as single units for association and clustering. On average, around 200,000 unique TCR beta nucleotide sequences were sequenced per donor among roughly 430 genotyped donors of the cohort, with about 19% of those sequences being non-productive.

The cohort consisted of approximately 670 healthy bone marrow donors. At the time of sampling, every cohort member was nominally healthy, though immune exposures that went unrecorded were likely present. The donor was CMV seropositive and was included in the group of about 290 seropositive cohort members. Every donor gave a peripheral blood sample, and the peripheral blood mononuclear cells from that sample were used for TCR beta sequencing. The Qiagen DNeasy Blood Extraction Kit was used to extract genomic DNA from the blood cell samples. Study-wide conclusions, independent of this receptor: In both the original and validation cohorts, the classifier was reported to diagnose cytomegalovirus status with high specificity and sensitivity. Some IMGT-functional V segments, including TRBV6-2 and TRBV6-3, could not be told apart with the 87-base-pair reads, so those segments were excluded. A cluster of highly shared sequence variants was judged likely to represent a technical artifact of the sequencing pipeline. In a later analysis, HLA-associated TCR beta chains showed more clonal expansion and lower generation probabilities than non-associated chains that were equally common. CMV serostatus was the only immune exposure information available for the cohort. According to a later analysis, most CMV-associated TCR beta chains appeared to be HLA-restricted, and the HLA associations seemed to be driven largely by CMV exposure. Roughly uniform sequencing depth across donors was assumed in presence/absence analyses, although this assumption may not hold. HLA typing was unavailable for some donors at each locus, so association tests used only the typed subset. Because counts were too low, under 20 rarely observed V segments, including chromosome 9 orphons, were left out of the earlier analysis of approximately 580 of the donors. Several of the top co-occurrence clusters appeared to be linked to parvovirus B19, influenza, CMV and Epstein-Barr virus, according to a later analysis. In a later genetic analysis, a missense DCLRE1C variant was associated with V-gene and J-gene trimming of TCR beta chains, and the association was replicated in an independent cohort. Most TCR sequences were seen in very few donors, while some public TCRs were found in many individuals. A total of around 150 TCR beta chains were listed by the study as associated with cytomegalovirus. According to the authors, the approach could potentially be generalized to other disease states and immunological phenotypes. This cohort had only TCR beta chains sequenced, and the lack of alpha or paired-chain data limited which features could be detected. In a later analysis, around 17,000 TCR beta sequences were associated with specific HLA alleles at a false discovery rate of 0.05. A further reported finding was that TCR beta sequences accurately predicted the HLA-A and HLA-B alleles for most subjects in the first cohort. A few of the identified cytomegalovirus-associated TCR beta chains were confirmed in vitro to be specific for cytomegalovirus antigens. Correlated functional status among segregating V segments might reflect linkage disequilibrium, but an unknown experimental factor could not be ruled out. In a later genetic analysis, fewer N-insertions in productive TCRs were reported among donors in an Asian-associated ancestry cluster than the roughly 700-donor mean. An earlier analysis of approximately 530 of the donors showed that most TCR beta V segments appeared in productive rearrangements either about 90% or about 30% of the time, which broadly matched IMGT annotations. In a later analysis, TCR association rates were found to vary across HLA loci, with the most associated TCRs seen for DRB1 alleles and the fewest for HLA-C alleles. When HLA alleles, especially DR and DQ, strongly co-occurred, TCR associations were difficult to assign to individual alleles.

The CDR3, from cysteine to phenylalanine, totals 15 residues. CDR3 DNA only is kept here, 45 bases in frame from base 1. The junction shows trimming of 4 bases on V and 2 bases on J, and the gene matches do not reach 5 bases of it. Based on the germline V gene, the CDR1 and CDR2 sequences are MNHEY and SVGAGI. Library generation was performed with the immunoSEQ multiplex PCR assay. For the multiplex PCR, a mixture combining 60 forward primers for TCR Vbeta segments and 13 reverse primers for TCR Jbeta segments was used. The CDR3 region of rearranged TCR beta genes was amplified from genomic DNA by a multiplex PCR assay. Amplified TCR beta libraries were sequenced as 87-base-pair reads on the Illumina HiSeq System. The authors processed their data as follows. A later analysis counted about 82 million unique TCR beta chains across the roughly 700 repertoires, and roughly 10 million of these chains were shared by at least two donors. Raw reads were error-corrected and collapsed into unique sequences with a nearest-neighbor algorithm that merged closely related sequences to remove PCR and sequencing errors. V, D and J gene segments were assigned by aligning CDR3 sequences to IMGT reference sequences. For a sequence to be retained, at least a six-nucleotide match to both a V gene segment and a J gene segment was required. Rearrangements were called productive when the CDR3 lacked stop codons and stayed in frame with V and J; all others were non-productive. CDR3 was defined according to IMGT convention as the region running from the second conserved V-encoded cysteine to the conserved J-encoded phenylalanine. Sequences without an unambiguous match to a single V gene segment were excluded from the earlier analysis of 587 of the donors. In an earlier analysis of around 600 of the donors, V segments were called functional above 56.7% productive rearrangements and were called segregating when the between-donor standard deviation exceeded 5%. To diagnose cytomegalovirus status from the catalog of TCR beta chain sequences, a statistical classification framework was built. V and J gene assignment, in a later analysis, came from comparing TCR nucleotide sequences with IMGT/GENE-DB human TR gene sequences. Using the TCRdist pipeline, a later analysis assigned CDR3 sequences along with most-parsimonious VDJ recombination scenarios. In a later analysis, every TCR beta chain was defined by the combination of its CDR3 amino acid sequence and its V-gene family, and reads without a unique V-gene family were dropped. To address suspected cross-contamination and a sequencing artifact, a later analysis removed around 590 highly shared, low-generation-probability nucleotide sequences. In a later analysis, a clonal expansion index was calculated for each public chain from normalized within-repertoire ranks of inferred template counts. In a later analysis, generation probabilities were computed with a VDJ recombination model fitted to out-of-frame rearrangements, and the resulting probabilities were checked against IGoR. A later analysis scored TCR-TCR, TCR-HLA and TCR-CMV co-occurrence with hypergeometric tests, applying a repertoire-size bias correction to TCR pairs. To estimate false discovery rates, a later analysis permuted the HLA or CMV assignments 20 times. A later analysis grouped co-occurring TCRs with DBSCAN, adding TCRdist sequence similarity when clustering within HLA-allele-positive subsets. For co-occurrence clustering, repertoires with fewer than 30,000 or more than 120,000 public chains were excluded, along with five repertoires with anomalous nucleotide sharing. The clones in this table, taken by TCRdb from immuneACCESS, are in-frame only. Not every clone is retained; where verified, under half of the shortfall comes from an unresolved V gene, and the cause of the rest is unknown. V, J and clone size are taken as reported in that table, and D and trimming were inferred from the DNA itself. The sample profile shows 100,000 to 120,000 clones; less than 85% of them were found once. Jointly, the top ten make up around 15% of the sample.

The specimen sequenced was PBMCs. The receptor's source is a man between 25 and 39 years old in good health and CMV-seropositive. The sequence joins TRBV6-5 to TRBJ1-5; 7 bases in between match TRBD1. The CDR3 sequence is CASSSRTGGNQPQHF. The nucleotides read TGTGCCAGCAGTTCCCGTACAGGGGGCAATCAGCCCCAGCATTTT.